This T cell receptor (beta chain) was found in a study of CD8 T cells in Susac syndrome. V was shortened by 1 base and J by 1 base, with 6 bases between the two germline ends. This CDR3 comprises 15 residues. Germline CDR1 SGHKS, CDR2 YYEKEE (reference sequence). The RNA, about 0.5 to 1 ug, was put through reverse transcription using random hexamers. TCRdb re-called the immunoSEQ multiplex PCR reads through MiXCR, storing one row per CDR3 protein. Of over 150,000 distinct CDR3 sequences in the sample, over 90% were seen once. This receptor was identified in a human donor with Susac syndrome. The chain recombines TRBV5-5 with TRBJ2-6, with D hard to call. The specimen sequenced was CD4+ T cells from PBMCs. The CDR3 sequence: CASSLLISGANVLTF. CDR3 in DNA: TGTGCCAGCAGCTTGCTTATATCTGGGGCCAACGTCCTGACTTTC.